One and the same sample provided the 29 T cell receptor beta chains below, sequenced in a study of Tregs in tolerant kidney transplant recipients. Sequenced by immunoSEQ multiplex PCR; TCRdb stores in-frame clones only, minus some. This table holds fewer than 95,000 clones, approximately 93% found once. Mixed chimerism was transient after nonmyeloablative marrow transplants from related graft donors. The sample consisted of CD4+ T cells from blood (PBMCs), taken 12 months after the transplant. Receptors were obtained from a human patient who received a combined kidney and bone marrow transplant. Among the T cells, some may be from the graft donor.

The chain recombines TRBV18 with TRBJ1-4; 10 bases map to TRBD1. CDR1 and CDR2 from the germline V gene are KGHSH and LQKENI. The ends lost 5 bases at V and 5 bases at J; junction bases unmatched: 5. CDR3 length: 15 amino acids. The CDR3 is CASSARTGGNEKLFF. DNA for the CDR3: TGTGCCAGCTCAGCACGGACAGGGGGGAATGAAAAACTGTTTTTT. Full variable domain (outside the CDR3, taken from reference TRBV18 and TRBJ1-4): NAGVMQNPRHLVRRRGQEARLRCSPMKGHSHVYWYRQLPEEGLKFMVYLQKENIIDESGMPKERFSAEFPKEGPSILRIQQVVRGDSAAYFCASSARTGGNEKLFFGSGTQLSVL.

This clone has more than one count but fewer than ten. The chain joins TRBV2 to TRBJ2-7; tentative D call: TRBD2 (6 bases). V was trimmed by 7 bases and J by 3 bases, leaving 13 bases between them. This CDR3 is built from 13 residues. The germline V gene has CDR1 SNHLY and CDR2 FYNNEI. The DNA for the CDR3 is TGTGCCAGCACGCGGGATTCTAACTACGAGCAGTACTTC. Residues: CASTRDSNYEQYF.

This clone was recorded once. The CDR3 protein is CASSFAGETEKLFF. The CDR3, as DNA: TGTGCCAGCAGCTTTGCCGGGGAGACAGAAAAACTGTTTTTT. This chain links TRBV7-2 with TRBJ1-4; D is unclear. The germline V gene has CDR1 SGHTA and CDR2 FQGNSA. Trimming removed 3 bases at V and 8 bases at J, with 13 bases between. The CDR3 runs to 14 residues.

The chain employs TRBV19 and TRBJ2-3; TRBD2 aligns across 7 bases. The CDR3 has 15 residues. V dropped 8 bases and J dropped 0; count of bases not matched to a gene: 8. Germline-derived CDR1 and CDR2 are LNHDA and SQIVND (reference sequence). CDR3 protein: CASRLAVRSTDTQYF. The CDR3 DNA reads TGTGCCAGTCGACTAGCCGTGCGTAGCACAGATACGCAGTATTTT.

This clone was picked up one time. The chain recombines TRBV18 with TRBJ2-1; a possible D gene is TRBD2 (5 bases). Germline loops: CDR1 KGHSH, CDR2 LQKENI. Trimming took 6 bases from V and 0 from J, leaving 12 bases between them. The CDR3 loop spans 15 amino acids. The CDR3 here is CASSLTISSYNEQFF. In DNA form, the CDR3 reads TGTGCCAGCTCCCTGACTATCAGCTCCTACAATGAGCAGTTCTTC.

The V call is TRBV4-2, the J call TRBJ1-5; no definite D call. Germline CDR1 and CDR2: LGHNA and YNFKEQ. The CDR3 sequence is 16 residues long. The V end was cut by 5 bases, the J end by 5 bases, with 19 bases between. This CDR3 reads CASSSQDGHRDQPQHF. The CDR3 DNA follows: TGTGCCAGCAGCAGCCAAGATGGTCACAGAGATCAGCCCCAGCATTTT.

CDR3 sequence: CASSPGTAASYEQYF. The CDR3 coding sequence is TGTGCCAGCAGTCCCGGGACAGCAGCTTCCTACGAGCAGTACTTC. The chain combines TRBV9 with TRBJ2-7; 7 positions agree with TRBD1. Germline trimming cut 5 bases from V and 1 base from J; bases unmatched to any gene: 9. CDR1 and CDR2 from the germline V gene are SGDLS and YYNGEE. This CDR3 is 15 amino acids long.

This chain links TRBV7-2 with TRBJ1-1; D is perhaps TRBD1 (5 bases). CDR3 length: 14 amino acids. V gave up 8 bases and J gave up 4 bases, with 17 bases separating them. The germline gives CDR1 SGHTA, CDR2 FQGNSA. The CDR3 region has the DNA TGTGCCAGCCGACGCCCGGGGGGACTCACTGAAGCTTTCTTT. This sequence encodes CASRRPGGLTEAFF.

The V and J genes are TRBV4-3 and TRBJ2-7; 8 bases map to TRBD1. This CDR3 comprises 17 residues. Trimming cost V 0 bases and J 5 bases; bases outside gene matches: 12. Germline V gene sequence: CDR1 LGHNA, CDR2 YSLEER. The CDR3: CASSQERLQGGFDEQYF. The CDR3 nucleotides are TGCGCCAGCAGCCAAGAACGACTACAGGGGGGCTTCGACGAGCAGTACTTC.

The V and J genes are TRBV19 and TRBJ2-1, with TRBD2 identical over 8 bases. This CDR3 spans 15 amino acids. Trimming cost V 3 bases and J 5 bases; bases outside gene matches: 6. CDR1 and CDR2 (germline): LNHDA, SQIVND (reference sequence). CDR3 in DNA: TGTGCCAGTAGTATGTGGCGGGAGGCTGACAATGAGCAGTTCTTC. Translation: CASSMWREADNEQFF.

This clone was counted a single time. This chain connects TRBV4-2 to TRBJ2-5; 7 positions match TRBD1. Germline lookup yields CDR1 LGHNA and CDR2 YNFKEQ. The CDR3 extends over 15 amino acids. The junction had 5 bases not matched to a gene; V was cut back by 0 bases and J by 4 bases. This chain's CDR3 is CASSQDLQGTETQYF. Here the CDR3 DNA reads TGTGCCAGCAGCCAAGACCTACAGGGGACAGAGACCCAGTACTTC.

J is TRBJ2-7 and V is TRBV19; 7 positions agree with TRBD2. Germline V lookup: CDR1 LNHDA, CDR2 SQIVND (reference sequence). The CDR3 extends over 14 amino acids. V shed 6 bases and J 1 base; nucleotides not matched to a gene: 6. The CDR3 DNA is TGTGCCAGTAGAGAAGCGGGGCGATCCTACGAGCAGTACTTC. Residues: CASREAGRSYEQYF. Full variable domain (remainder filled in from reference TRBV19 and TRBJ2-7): DGGITQSPKYLFRKEGQNVTLSCEQNLNHDAMYWYRQDPGQGLRLIYYSQIVNDFQKGDIAEGYSVSREKKESFPLTVTSAQKNPTAFYLCASREAGRSYEQYFGPGTRLTVT.

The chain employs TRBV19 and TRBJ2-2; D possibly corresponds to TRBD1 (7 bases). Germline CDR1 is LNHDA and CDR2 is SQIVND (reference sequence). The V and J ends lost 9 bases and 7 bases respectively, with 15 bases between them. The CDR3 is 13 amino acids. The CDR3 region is CASSGTAGGELFF. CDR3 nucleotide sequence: TGTGCCAGCTCTGGGACAGCGGGCGGGGAGCTGTTTTTT. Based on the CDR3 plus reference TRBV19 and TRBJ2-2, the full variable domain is DGGITQSPKYLFRKEGQNVTLSCEQNLNHDAMYWYRQDPGQGLRLIYYSQIVNDFQKGDIAEGYSVSREKKESFPLTVTSAQKNPTAFYLCASSGTAGGELFFGEGSRLTVL.

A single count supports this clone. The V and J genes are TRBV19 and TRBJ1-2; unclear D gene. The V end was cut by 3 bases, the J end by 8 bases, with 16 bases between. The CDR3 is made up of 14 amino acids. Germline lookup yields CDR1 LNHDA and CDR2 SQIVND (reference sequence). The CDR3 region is CASSILSGRYGYTF. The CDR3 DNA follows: TGTGCCAGTAGTATTTTATCGGGTAGATACGGCTACACCTTC.

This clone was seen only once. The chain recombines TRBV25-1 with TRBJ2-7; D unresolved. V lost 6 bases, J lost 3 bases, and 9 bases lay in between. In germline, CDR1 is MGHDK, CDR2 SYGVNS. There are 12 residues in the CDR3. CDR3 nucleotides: TGTGCCAGCAGCGTACATCGCTACGAGCAGTACTTC. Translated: CASSVHRYEQYF.

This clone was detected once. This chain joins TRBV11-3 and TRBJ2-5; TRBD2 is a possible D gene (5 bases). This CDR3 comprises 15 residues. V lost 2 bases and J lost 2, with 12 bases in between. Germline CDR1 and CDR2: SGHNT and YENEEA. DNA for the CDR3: TGTGCCAGCAGCTTAAGCCCCGGGAAACAAGAGACCCAGTACTTC. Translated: CASSLSPGKQETQYF.

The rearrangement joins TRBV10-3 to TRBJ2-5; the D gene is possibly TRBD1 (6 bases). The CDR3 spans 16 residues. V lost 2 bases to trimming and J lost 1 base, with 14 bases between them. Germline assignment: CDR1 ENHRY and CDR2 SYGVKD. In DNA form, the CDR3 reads TGTGCCATCAGTGAGCAATCCAACAGGGTCCAAGAGACCCAGTACTTC. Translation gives CAISEQSNRVQETQYF.

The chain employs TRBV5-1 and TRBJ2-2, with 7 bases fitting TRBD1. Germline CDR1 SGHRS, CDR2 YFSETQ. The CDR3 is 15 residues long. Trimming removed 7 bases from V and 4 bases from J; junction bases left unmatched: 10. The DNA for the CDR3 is TGCGCCAGCTCGAAGACGGGACAGACCACCGGGGAGCTGTTTTTT. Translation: CASSKTGQTTGELFF.

CDR3 sequence: CASSPHGAGSTDTQYF. CDR3 coding DNA: TGTGCCAGCAGCCCCCATGGGGCTGGTAGCACAGATACGCAGTATTTT. This chain joins TRBV11-3 and TRBJ2-3, with D possibly TRBD1 on 5 matching bases. Trimming removed 5 bases from V and 0 bases from J, with 15 bases in between. This CDR3 has 16 amino acids. CDR1 is SGHNT, CDR2 YENEEA, per germline.

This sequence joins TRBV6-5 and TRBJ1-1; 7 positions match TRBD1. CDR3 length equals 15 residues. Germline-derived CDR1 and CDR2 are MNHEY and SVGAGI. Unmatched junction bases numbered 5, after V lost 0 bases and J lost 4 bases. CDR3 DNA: TGTGCCAGCAGTTACTCGAACAGGGGCGGCACTGAAGCTTTCTTT. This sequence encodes CASSYSNRGGTEAFF.

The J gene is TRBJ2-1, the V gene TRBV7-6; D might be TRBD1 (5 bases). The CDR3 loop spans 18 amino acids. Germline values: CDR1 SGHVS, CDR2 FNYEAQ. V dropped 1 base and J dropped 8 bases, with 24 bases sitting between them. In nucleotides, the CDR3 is TGTGCCAGCAGCTTAGGTAGGCTAAGGGGTAGGGCCAGGGATGAGCAGTTCTTC. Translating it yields CASSLGRLRGRARDEQFF. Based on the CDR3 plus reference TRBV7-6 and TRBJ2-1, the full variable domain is GAGVSQSPRYKVTKRGQDVALRCDPISGHVSLYWYRQALGQGPEFLTYFNYEAQQDKSGLPNDRFSAERPEGSISTLTIQRTEQRDSAMYRCASSLGRLRGRARDEQFFGPGTRLTVL.

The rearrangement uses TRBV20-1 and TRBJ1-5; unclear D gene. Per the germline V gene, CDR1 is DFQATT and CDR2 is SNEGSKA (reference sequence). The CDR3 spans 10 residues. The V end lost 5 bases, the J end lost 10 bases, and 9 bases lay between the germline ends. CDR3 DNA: TGCAGTGCTGGAGCGGGACCCCAGCATTTT. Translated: CSAGAGPQHF.

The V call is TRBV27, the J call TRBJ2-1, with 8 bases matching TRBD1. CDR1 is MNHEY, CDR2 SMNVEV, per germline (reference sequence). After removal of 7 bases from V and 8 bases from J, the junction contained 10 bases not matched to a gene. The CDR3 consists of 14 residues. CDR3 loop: CASTSQGAWDEQFF. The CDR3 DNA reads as TGTGCCAGCACATCGCAGGGGGCATGGGATGAGCAGTTCTTC.

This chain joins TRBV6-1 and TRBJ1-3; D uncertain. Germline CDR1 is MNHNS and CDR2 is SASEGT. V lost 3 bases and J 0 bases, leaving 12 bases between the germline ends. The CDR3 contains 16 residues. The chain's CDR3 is CASSERTASSGNTIYF. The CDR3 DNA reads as TGTGCCAGCAGTGAGAGGACTGCTAGCTCTGGAAACACCATATATTTT.

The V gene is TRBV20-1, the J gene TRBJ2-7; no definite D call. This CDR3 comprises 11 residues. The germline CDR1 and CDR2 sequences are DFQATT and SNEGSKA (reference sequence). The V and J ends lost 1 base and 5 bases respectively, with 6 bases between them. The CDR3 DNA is TGCAGTGCTAGAGCGATAGACGAGCAGTACTTC. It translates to CSARAIDEQYF.

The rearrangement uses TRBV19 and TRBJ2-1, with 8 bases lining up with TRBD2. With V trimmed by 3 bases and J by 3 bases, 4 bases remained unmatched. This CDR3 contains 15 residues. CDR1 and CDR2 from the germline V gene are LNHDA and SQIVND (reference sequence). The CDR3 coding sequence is TGTGCCAGTAGTATTGTGCGGGGGGTCTACAATGAGCAGTTCTTC. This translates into CASSIVRGVYNEQFF.

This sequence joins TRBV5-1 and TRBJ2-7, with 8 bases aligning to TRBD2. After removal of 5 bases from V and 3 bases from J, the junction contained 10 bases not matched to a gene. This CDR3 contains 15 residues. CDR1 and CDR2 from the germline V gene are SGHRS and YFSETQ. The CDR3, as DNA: TGCGCCAGCAGTTCAGAAAGCGGGAGCTTCTACGAGCAGTACTTC. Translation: CASSSESGSFYEQYF.

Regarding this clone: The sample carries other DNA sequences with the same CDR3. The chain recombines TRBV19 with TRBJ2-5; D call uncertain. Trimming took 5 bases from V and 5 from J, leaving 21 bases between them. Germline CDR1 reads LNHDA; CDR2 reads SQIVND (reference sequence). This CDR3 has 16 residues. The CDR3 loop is CASSLRARGSQETQYF. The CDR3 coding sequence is TGTGCCAGTAGTCTGAGAGCCCGAGGCTCCCAGGAGACCCAGTACTTC.

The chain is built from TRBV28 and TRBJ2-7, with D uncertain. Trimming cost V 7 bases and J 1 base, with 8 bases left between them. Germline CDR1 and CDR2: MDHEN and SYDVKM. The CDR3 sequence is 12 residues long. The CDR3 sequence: CASNSGSYEQYF. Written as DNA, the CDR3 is TGTGCCAGCAACTCAGGTTCCTACGAGCAGTACTTC.